This T cell receptor (beta chain) was identified during a study of blood T cell repertoires in COVID-19. Germline V gene data show CDR1 as LGHDT and CDR2 as YNNKEL (reference sequence). The CDR3 contains 14 residues. Trimming pared 3 bases from V and 4 bases from J, leaving 12 bases between. The Seattle patients joined while their infection was active and were tracked longitudinally afterward. TCRdb keeps only in-frame clones here, not all; method: immunoSEQ multiplex PCR. The table records some 230,000 clones, approximately 90% of them present only once. Specimen: peripheral blood. J is TRBJ1-2 and V is TRBV3-1 (or the pseudogene TRBV3-2); a weak D match, TRBD1 (5 bases). The TCR originated in a woman between 50 and 59 years old with COVID-19, enrolled during active disease. The CDR3 nucleotides are TGTGCCAGCAGCCAGTACGCCGGGGGCTATGGCTACACCTTC. Its protein product is CASSQYAGGYGYTF.